Reported below is one T cell receptor beta chain. The antigen is unknown. The sample is drawn from a study of vaccination effects on CD4 cells after COVID-19. This table comes from immunoSEQ multiplex PCR, and its TCRdb copy is limited to in-frame clones, with some not included. The sample holds 70,000 to 95,000 clones, about three quarters seen once. Viral peptide pool expansion of antigen-specific CD4+ T cells preceded sequencing in the ViraFEST assay. Cells that had been cultured for approximately eleven days were the source of isolated CD4+ T cells. The participants, recipients of two vaccine doses, got either BNT162b2 or mRNA-1273. Looked up from germline, CDR1 is LNHDA and CDR2 is SQIVND (reference sequence). With 4 bases removed from V and 10 bases from J, the gap between germline ends came to 17 bases. This CDR3 spans 15 amino acids.

Sequencing was performed on CD4+ T cells from PBMCs cultured with HCoV-OC43 spike peptides, taken after COVID-19 vaccination. As to subset: HCoV-OC43 spike overlapping peptide pool stimulation. The chain has TRBV19 and TRBJ1-6; TRBD1 is a possible D gene (6 bases). The clonotype comes from a human donor who received a COVID-19 vaccine. The CDR3 DNA reads TGTGCCAGTAGTAGGGACATTGTGGGACAATCACCCCTCCACTTT. It translates to CASSRDIVGQSPLHF.